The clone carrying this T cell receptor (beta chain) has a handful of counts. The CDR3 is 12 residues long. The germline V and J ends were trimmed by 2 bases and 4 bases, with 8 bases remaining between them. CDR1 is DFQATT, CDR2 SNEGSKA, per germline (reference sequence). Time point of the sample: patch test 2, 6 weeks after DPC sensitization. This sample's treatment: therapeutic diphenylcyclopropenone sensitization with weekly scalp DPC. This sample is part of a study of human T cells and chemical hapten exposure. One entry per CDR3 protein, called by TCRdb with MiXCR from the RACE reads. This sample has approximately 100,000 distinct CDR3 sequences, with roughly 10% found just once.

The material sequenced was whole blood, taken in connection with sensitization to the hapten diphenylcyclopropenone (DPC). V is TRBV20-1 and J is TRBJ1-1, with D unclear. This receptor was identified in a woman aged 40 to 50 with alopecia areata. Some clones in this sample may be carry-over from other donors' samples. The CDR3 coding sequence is TGCAGTGCTAGACCCCCGTTCACTGAAGCTTTCTTT. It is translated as CSARPPFTEAFF.